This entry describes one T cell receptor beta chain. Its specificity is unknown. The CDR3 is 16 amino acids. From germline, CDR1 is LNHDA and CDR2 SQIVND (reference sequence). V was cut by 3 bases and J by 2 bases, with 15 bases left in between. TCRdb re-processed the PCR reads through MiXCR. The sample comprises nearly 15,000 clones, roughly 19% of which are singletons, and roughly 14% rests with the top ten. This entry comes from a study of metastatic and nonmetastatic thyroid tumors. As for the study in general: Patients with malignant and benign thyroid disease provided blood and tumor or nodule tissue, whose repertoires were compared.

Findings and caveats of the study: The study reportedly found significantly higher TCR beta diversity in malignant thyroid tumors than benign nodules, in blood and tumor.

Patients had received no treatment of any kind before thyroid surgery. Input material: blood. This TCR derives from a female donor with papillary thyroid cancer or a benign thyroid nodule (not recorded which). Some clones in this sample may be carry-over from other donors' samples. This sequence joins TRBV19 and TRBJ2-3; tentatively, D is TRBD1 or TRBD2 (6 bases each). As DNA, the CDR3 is TGTGCCAGTAGTATCCCCCGAGGGGGGATCACAGATACGCAGTATTTT. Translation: CASSIPRGGITDTQYF.